Following are 10 T cell receptor beta chains from one sample sequenced in a study of a mutant IDH1 vaccine in newly diagnosed glioma. Clones were sequenced by immunoSEQ multiplex PCR, and TCRdb holds only the in-frame ones, with some missing. The sample lists some 26,000 clones; 80% to 85% were seen once. Time point described: week 23, last vaccination. Every vaccination contained 300 ug of the mutant IDH1 20-mer peptide and was paired with topical imiquimod. Their recognized antigens are unknown. Material: PBMCs, obtained from a glioma patient whose treatment included an IDH1 peptide vaccine. All receptors derive from a woman in her 30s with glioma.

In its sample, this clone was seen a few times. The chain employs TRBV27 and TRBJ2-7, with D unresolved. Trimming cost V 5 bases and J 2 bases, with 7 bases left between them. The CDR3 spans 12 residues. From germline, CDR1 is MNHEY and CDR2 SMNVEV (reference sequence). This chain's CDR3 is CASSEPTYEQYF. CDR3 nucleotides: TGTGCCAGCAGTGAACCTACCTACGAGCAGTACTTC.

V usage is TRBV5-1 and J usage is TRBJ2-1, with 9 bases matching TRBD2. Trimming at V came to 3 bases and at J to 6 bases, leaving 4 bases not matched to a gene. CDR3 length equals 14 residues. Germline V lookup: CDR1 SGHRS, CDR2 YFSETQ. CDR3 nucleotide sequence: TGCGCCAGCAGCTGGGGACTAGCCGGCAATGAGCAGTTCTTC. Translating it yields CASSWGLAGNEQFF.

The chain joins TRBV30 to TRBJ2-1; a possible D gene is TRBD1 (5 bases). Germline V lookup: CDR1 GTSNPN, CDR2 SVGIG (reference sequence). This CDR3 is built from 13 residues. V was shortened by 2 bases and J by 10 bases, with 15 bases between the two germline ends. The CDR3 bases are TGTGCCTGGAGTCAAAGAGGTTGGGGCGAGCAGTTCTTC. Encoded protein: CAWSQRGWGEQFF.

J is TRBJ1-5 and V is TRBV4-2; tentatively, D is TRBD1 (5 bases). With 1 base removed from V and 1 base from J, the gap between germline ends came to 11 bases. Germline lookup yields CDR1 LGHNA and CDR2 YNFKEQ. The CDR3 is 16 residues long. The CDR3 nucleotides read TGTGCCAGCAGCCAAGCGGGGGGGTTGAGCAATCAGCCCCAGCATTTT. This encodes CASSQAGGLSNQPQHF.

This chain connects TRBV29-1 to TRBJ2-3; 16 bases are a match to TRBD2. The germline V gene encodes CDR1 SQVTM and CDR2 ANQGSEA. Trimming at V came to 6 bases and at J to 1 base, leaving 4 bases not matched to a gene. The CDR3 is 16 residues long. The CDR3 region has the DNA TGCAGCGTGGGACTAGCGGGGGGGCAGGGCACAGATACGCAGTATTTT. Its protein is CSVGLAGGQGTDTQYF.

This clone was seen only once. The chain joins TRBV6-1 to TRBJ1-2, with a tentative D call TRBD1 (5 bases). V was pared by 2 bases and J by 6 bases, with 13 bases between. This CDR3 is built from 14 residues. The V gene's germline CDR1 is MNHNS and CDR2 SASEGT. CDR3: CASSESAGRDGYTF. In DNA, the CDR3 is TGTGCCAGCAGTGAAAGCGCAGGGAGGGATGGCTACACCTTC.

The chain is built from TRBV14 and TRBJ2-7; perhaps TRBD1 as D (6 bases). The germline V gene has CDR1 SGHDN and CDR2 FVKESK. This CDR3 contains 14 residues. Trimming pared 4 bases from V and 6 bases from J, leaving 16 bases between. The CDR3 is CASSRLGGRPEQYF. The CDR3 DNA reads as TGTGCCAGCAGCCGGCTTGGGGGCCGCCCCGAGCAGTACTTC. The whole variable domain, remainder taken from reference TRBV14 and TRBJ2-7, is EAGVTQFPSHSVIEKGQTVTLRCDPISGHDNLYWYRRVMGKEIKFLLHFVKESKQDESGMPNNRFLAERTGGTYSTLKVQPAELEDSGVYFCASSRLGGRPEQYFGPGTRLTVT.

The chain employs TRBV25-1 and TRBJ1-2, with TRBD1 as a possible D gene (6 bases). CDR3 length: 15 amino acids. CDR1 is MGHDK and CDR2 is SYGVNS in the germline V gene. V lost 1 base, J lost 0 bases, and 9 bases lay in between. The CDR3 sequence: CASSESRGSNYGYTF. CDR3 nucleotides: TGTGCCAGCAGTGAATCCAGGGGTTCTAACTATGGCTACACCTTC.

This clone appeared once. The rearrangement joins TRBV7-2 to TRBJ2-2; 7 bases line up with TRBD1. V shed 5 bases and J 3 bases; nucleotides not matched to a gene: 6. The CDR3 sequence is 15 residues long. Germline V lookup: CDR1 SGHTA, CDR2 FQGNSA. CDR3: CASSTRGPYTGELFF. In DNA, the CDR3 is TGTGCCAGCAGCACTAGGGGGCCCTACACCGGGGAGCTGTTTTTT.

The chain combines TRBV7-2 with TRBJ1-2, with a weak D call TRBD1 (6 bases). Germline assignment: CDR1 SGHTA and CDR2 FQGNSA. The ends were cut back, 5 bases at V and 5 bases at J, with 18 bases in the middle. The CDR3 is made up of 15 amino acids. The CDR3 DNA follows: TGTGCCAGCAGCCCCAACAGGGTGAGGAGGTATGGCTACACCTTC. Encoded protein: CASSPNRVRRYGYTF.